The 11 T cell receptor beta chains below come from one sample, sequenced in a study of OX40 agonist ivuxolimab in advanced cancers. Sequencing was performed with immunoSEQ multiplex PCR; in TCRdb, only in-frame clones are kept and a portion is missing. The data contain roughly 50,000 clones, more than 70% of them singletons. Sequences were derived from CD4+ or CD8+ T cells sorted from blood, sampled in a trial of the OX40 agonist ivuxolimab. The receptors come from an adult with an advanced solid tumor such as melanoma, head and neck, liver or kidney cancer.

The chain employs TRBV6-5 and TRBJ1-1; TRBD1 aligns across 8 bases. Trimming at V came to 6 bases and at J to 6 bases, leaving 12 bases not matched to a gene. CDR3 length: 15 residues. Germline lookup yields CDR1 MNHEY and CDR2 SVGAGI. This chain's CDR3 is CASSQNAGGKAEAFF. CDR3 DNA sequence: TGTGCCAGCAGCCAAAATGCAGGGGGCAAGGCTGAAGCTTTCTTT.

DNA for the CDR3: TGTGCCAGCAGTTTAACCCGAGGACAGGGAGACAATCAGCCCCAGCATTTT. The encoded protein is CASSLTRGQGDNQPQHF. V gene TRBV27 combines with J gene TRBJ1-5; 8 nucleotides match TRBD1. This CDR3 has 17 residues. Germline values: CDR1 MNHEY, CDR2 SMNVEV (reference sequence). The junction had 9 bases not matched to a gene; V was cut back by 2 bases and J by 3 bases.

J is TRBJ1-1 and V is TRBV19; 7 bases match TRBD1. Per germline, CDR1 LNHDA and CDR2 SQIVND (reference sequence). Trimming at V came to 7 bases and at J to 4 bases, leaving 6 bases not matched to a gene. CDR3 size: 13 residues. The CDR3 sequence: CASMRGRSTEAFF. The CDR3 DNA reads TGTGCCAGTATGAGGGGGCGCAGCACTGAAGCTTTCTTT.

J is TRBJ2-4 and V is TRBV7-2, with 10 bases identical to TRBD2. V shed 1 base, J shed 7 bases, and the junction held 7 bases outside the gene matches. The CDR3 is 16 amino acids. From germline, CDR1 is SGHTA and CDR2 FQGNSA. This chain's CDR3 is CASSLGAGGRSNIQYF. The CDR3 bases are TGTGCCAGCAGCTTAGGAGCGGGGGGGCGTTCGAACATTCAGTACTTC.

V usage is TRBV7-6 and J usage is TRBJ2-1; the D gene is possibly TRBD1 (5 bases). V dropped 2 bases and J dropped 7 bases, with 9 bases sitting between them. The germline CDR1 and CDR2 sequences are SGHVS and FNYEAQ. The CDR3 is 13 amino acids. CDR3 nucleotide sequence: TGTGCCAGCAGCTTACTGCAGGGAAATGAGCAGTTCTTC. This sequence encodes CASSLLQGNEQFF.

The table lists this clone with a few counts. The CDR3 protein is CAISESQVAEAFF. CDR3 DNA sequence: TGTGCCATCAGTGAGTCCCAGGTTGCTGAAGCTTTCTTT. The rearrangement links TRBV10-3 to TRBJ1-1; D is unclear. Germline V lookup: CDR1 ENHRY, CDR2 SYGVKD. V lost 0 bases to trimming and J lost 6 bases, with 8 bases between them. The CDR3 covers 13 residues.

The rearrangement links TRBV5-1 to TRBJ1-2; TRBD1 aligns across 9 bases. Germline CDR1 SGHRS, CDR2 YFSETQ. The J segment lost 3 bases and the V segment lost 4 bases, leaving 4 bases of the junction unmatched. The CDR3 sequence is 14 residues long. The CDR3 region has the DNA TGCGCCAGCAGCCAAAGGACAGGGGACTATGGCTACACCTTC. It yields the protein CASSQRTGDYGYTF.

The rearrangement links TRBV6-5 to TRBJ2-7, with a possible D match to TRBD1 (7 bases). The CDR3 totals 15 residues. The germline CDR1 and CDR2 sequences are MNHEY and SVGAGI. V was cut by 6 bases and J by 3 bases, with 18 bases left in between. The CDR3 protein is CASRPNRGGGYEQYF. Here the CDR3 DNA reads TGTGCCAGCAGACCAAACAGGGGAGGAGGCTACGAGCAGTACTTC.

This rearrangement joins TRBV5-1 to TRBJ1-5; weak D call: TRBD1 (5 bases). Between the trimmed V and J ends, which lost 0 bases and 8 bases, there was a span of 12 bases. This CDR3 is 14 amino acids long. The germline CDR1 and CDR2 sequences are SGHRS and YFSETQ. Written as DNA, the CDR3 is TGCGCCAGCAGCTTGGAGTTGGGGGGAAAGCCCCAGCATTTT. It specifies CASSLELGGKPQHF.

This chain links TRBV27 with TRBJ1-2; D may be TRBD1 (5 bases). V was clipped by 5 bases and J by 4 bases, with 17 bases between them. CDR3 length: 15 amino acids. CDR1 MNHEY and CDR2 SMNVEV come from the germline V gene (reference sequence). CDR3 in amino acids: CASSPTGAGPYGYTF. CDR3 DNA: TGTGCCAGCAGTCCAACCGGGGCAGGGCCCTATGGCTACACCTTC.

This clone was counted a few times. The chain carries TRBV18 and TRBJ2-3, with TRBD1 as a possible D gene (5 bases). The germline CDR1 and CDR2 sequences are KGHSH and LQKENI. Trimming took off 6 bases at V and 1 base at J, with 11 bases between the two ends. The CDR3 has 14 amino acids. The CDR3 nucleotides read TGTGCCAGCTCCAATCTCAGGGGCACAGATACGCAGTATTTT. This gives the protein CASSNLRGTDTQYF.